This entry describes one TCR beta chain. This specimen belongs to a study of blood T cell repertoires in COVID-19. Across the study: The samples span acute and convalescent COVID-19 from the United States, Italy and Spain.

This table comes from immunoSEQ multiplex PCR, and its TCRdb copy is limited to in-frame clones, with some not included. The sample has 100,000 to 120,000 clones, about three quarters seen once; the top ten hold around 16%. The sequencing input was peripheral blood. This TCR derives from a woman older than 75 with active or convalescent COVID-19.

In nucleotides, the CDR3 is TGTGCCAGCAGCGTGGGAGGGCCGACCTACGAGCAGTACTTC. It specifies CASSVGGPTYEQYF. The chain carries TRBV11-3 and TRBJ2-7, with 7 bases lining up with TRBD2. Trimming took 5 bases from V and 2 from J; bases not matched to a gene: 6. This CDR3 is 14 amino acids long. CDR1 is SGHNT and CDR2 is YENEEA in the germline V gene.